The 18 T cell receptor beta chains below all came from one sample that was sequenced in a study of Ad26.COV2.S vaccination and SARS-CoV-2 variants. Repertoires were generated with immunoSEQ multiplex PCR, while TCRdb's copy carries only in-frame clones and drops some. Of approximately 420,000 clones listed, 75% to 90% are singletons. Documented treatment: approximately 18 received Ad26.COV2.S at low or high dose, single or two shots; roughly five received placebo; per-sample allocation not given. The study sampled participants on day 63 after the first vaccine or placebo injection. The material sequenced was peripheral blood, taken in a trial of Ad26.COV2.S vaccine versus placebo. The receptor set was obtained from a person aged 18-65 years who received the Ad26.COV2.S COVID-19 vaccine or a placebo.

This clone appeared once. The same CDR3 is also encoded by other DNA sequences in this sample. CDR3 amino acids: CSASRGGTDTQYF. The CDR3 bases are TGCAGTGCTAGTAGGGGGGGCACAGATACGCAGTATTTT. The V call is TRBV20-1, the J call TRBJ2-3; D could derive from TRBD1 or TRBD2 (6 bases each). The V and J ends lost 3 bases and 1 base respectively, with 8 bases between them. The CDR3 contains 13 residues. Germline V lookup: CDR1 DFQATT, CDR2 SNEGSKA (reference sequence).

The chain has TRBV27 and TRBJ1-2; 10 bases align to TRBD1. Germline CDR1 is MNHEY and CDR2 is SMNVEV (reference sequence). J gave up 6 bases and V 2 bases, and 3 bases lay outside the gene matches. This CDR3 contains 14 residues. DNA for the CDR3: TGTGCCAGCAGTTTAGGACAGGGGGAGAATGGCTACACCTTC. Protein sequence: CASSLGQGENGYTF.

This chain joins TRBV9 and TRBJ2-2, with D unresolved. This CDR3 spans 13 amino acids. The germline V gene encodes CDR1 SGDLS and CDR2 YYNGEE. V lost 0 bases and J 6 bases, leaving 6 bases between the germline ends. CDR3 region: CASSVEGSGELFF. DNA of the CDR3: TGTGCCAGCAGCGTAGAGGGTTCCGGGGAGCTGTTTTTT.

The rearrangement links TRBV4-1 to TRBJ1-2; D is perhaps TRBD1 (5 bases). CDR1 is MGHRA and CDR2 is YSYEKL in the germline V gene. The CDR3 has 15 amino acids. Trimming removed 4 bases from V and 7 bases from J, with 19 bases in between. The CDR3 nucleotides are TGCGCCAGCAGCCCCCCGATCAAGGGGCAAGGTGGCTACACCTTC. Translation: CASSPPIKGQGGYTF.

CDR3 region: CASSSGLEETQYF. The CDR3 nucleotides are TGTGCCAGCAGCTCCGGACTGGAAGAGACCCAGTACTTC. J is TRBJ2-5 and V is TRBV7-8; maybe TRBD2 (5 bases). The germline gives CDR1 SGHVS, CDR2 FQNEAQ. CDR3 length equals 13 residues. Trimming removed 4 bases from V and 3 bases from J, with 9 bases in between.

The chain couples TRBV12-3 or TRBV12-4 to TRBJ1-5, with unresolved D. The CDR3 runs 13 residues. Trimming stripped 0 bases from V and 9 bases from J, with 9 bases between. The chain's CDR3 is CASSLAMSSPQHF. The DNA of the CDR3 is TGTGCCAGCAGTTTAGCGATGAGTTCGCCCCAGCATTTT.

The chain links TRBV3-1 (or the pseudogene TRBV3-2) to TRBJ2-7; D is unclear. CDR1 and CDR2 from the germline V gene are LGHDT and YNNKEL (reference sequence). Trimming removed 0 bases from V and 3 bases from J, with 6 bases in between. This CDR3 is built from 13 residues. CDR3 region: CASSQEPFYEQYF. Here the CDR3 DNA reads TGTGCCAGCAGCCAAGAACCGTTCTACGAGCAGTACTTC.

The rearrangement uses TRBV6-2 or TRBV6-3 and TRBJ1-1, with 11 bases aligning to TRBD1. The V gene's germline CDR1 is MNHEY and CDR2 SVGEGT. The CDR3 sequence is 17 residues long. The trim removed 4 bases at V and 3 bases at J, leaving 10 bases unmatched. The CDR3, as DNA: TGTGCCAGCAGTTCACACCGGGACAGGGGGTTTCACACTGAAGCTTTCTTT. Protein product: CASSSHRDRGFHTEAFF.

This chain links TRBV5-6 with TRBJ1-4; D remains unclear. The V end lost 0 bases, the J end lost 8 bases, and 11 bases lay between the germline ends. Germline V lookup: CDR1 SGHDT, CDR2 YYEEEE. The CDR3 loop spans 14 amino acids. The CDR3 is CASSLAPESEKLFF. In DNA form, the CDR3 reads TGTGCCAGCAGCTTGGCCCCTGAGTCCGAAAAACTGTTTTTT.

V usage is TRBV5-1 and J usage is TRBJ2-2; possibly TRBD1 or TRBD2 for D (6 bases each). The CDR3 extends over 14 amino acids. The germline gives CDR1 SGHRS, CDR2 YFSETQ. V was cut by 5 bases and J by 3 bases, with 11 bases left in between. CDR3 bases: TGCGCCAGCAGGCGGGACATCGACACCGGGGAGCTGTTTTTT. This translates into CASRRDIDTGELFF. Looking up the rest from reference TRBV5-1 and TRBJ2-2 gives the full variable domain: KAGVTQTPRYLIKTRGQQVTLSCSPISGHRSVSWYQQTPGQGLQFLFEYFSETQRNKGNFPGRFSGRQFSNSRSEMNVSTLELGDSALYLCASRRDIDTGELFFGEGSRLTVL.

The rearrangement uses TRBV2 and TRBJ2-3; a possible D gene is TRBD2 (5 bases). The CDR3 is 16 amino acids. The V gene's germline CDR1 is SNHLY and CDR2 FYNNEI. The V gene lost 6 bases and the J gene lost 4 bases, with 20 bases spanning the gap. CDR3 protein: CASRIIAPMRADTQYF. The CDR3 region has the DNA TGTGCCAGCAGGATAATAGCGCCGATGAGGGCAGATACGCAGTATTTT.

The V and J genes are TRBV15 and TRBJ1-1; no definite D call. This CDR3 is 15 amino acids long. The germline CDR1 and CDR2 sequences are LNHNV and YYDKDF (reference sequence). V was shortened by 0 bases and J by 4 bases, with 12 bases between the two germline ends. CDR3 sequence reads: CATSRDQGIGTEAFF. The CDR3 nucleotides are TGTGCCACCAGCAGAGATCAAGGGATCGGCACTGAAGCTTTCTTT.

As concerns this clone: A junction boundary mismatches the germline segment, possibly from a read error. V is TRBV5-8 and J is TRBJ1-1; 7 nucleotides agree with TRBD1. This CDR3 comprises 12 residues. Looked up from germline, CDR1 is SGHTS and CDR2 is YDEGEE. CDR3 sequence reads: CASSFLGTAIYF. CDR3 bases: TGTGCCAGCAGCTTTTTAGGGACAGCCATCTACTTT. The variable domain in full, completed from reference TRBV5-8 and TRBJ1-1, reads EAGVTQSPTHLIKTRGQQATLRCSPISGHTSVYWYQQALGLGLQFLLWYDEGEERNRGNFPPRFSGRQFPNYSSELNVNALELEDSALYLCASSFLGTAIYFGQGTRLTVV.

The chain uses TRBV18 and TRBJ2-5; D gene ambiguous. The CDR3 has 15 residues. V dropped 5 bases and J dropped 2 bases, with 15 bases sitting between them. CDR1 is KGHSH and CDR2 is LQKENI in the germline V gene. CDR3 sequence reads: CASSGSLTEQETQYF. The CDR3 bases are TGTGCCAGCTCAGGTTCCCTGACGGAGCAAGAGACCCAGTACTTC.

This chain uses TRBV5-1 with TRBJ1-1, with D perhaps matching TRBD1 (6 bases). Germline values: CDR1 SGHRS, CDR2 YFSETQ. The ends were cut back, 0 bases at V and 1 base at J, with 19 bases in the middle. The CDR3 consists of 18 residues. For the CDR3, the DNA is TGCGCCAGCAGCTTGGTTCGGGGGGCTGAGCTTAAGAACACTGAAGCTTTCTTT. Translating gives CASSLVRGAELKNTEAFF.

The genes are TRBV7-9 and TRBJ1-1, with D possibly matching TRBD1 (5 bases). The CDR3 totals 14 residues. V was shortened by 5 bases and J by 1 base, with 11 bases between the two germline ends. CDR1 and CDR2 (germline): SEHNR, FQNEAQ (reference sequence). CDR3 sequence reads: CASSQKGPNTEAFF. CDR3 nucleotides: TGTGCCAGCAGCCAAAAGGGGCCGAACACTGAAGCTTTCTTT.

J is TRBJ2-1 and V is TRBV11-2; 9 bases are a match to TRBD2. The CDR3 is 16 residues long. In germline, CDR1 is SGHAT, CDR2 FQNNGV. The V gene end was trimmed by 5 bases and the J gene end by 7 bases; junction bases not matched to a gene: 12. CDR3 in DNA: TGTGCCAGCAGCATAGGAACGGGACTAGCTAAGAATGAGCAGTTCTTC. Its translation is CASSIGTGLAKNEQFF.

This sequence joins TRBV4-2 and TRBJ1-3; D is undetermined. Germline V gene sequence: CDR1 LGHNA, CDR2 YNFKEQ. This CDR3 is 16 amino acids long. Trimming took 4 bases from V and 2 from J, leaving 15 bases between them. The CDR3: CASSLGDEGTGNTIYF. CDR3 nucleotide sequence: TGTGCCAGCAGCCTTGGGGATGAGGGAACTGGAAACACCATATATTTT.